What follows are 3 T cell receptor beta chains derived from one specimen sequenced in a study of blood T cell repertoires in COVID-19. Here immunoSEQ multiplex PCR was the method, and the copy in TCRdb shows in-frame clones only, minus some. The table records around 60,000 clones, 90% of them present only once. Sequences were obtained from peripheral blood. Receptor source: a man in his sixties with acute or convalescent COVID-19.

This chain connects TRBV18 to TRBJ2-7, with a weak D call TRBD2 (6 bases). With 2 bases removed from V and 5 bases from J, the gap between germline ends came to 16 bases. This CDR3 comprises 15 residues. CDR1 and CDR2 from the germline V gene are KGHSH and LQKENI. In DNA, the CDR3 is TGTGCCAGCTCACCAGTACACGGGGGAGTGAACGAGCAGTACTTC. It yields the protein CASSPVHGGVNEQYF.

The chain links TRBV6-2 or TRBV6-3 to TRBJ1-2; the D is unclear. The CDR3 contains 13 residues. CDR1 is MNHEY and CDR2 is SVGEGT in the germline V gene. V dropped 4 bases and J dropped 2 bases, with 8 bases sitting between them. The CDR3 loop reads CASSSTGNYGYTF. CDR3 coding DNA: TGTGCCAGCAGTTCGACGGGGAACTATGGCTACACCTTC.

The chain recombines TRBV19 with TRBJ1-2; unclear D gene. Trimming stripped 4 bases from V and 5 bases from J, with 14 bases between. Germline lookup yields CDR1 LNHDA and CDR2 SQIVND (reference sequence). The CDR3 length is 14 residues. The CDR3 DNA sequence: TGTGCCAGTAGTACTGGCTACTCGGGGTATGGCTACACCTTC. Its protein is CASSTGYSGYGYTF.